Below, 32 T cell receptor beta chains from the same sample are listed, as sequenced in a study of lymphopenia after photon versus proton radiotherapy. Measured with immunoSEQ multiplex PCR; TCRdb has only the in-frame clones, and not every one. This sample has some 64,000 clones, with roughly nine tenths found just once. The sequencing here drew on peripheral blood, taken from a patient treated with proton-based radiotherapy. These receptors were obtained from an older man with esophageal cancer.

The chain recombines TRBV30 with TRBJ2-7; TRBD1 might be the D (6 bases). The CDR3 length is 10 residues. V was pared by 8 bases and J by 6 bases, with 11 bases between. Germline loops: CDR1 GTSNPN, CDR2 SVGIG (reference sequence). CDR3 DNA sequence: TGTGCCGCAGGGGATCTCGAGCAGTACTTC. Residues: CAAGDLEQYF. The variable domain in full, completed from reference TRBV30 and TRBJ2-7, reads SQTIHQWPATLVQPVGSPLSLECTVEGTSNPNLYWYRQAAGRGLQLLFYSVGIGQISSEVPQNLSASRPQDRQFILSSKKLLLSDSGFYLCAAGDLEQYFGPGTRLTVT.

The chain carries TRBV9 and TRBJ2-7, with 9 bases matching TRBD2. Germline-derived CDR1 and CDR2 are SGDLS and YYNGEE. The trim removed 0 bases at V and 6 bases at J, leaving 10 bases unmatched. The CDR3 loop spans 16 amino acids. In DNA, the CDR3 is TGTGCCAGCAGCGTAGCGGGTAGCGGGAGACTGAGCGAGCAGTACTTC. It specifies CASSVAGSGRLSEQYF.

This clone was seen only a few times. The chain joins TRBV5-1 to TRBJ2-3; 9 positions agree with TRBD2. The length of the CDR3 is 17 residues. V lost 0 bases to trimming and J lost 2 bases; unmatched junction nucleotides: 7. Germline CDR1 SGHRS, CDR2 YFSETQ. CDR3 sequence (DNA): TGCGCCAGCAGCTTGGACGGGCGGGGGGGCCACACAGATACGCAGTATTTT. It translates to CASSLDGRGGHTDTQYF.

V gene TRBV5-1 combines with J gene TRBJ1-1, with 7 bases fitting TRBD1. Germline values: CDR1 SGHRS, CDR2 YFSETQ. This CDR3 region has 15 residues. V shed 4 bases, J shed 3 bases, and the junction held 9 bases outside the gene matches. CDR3: CASSQYPTGYTEAFF. The DNA for the CDR3 is TGCGCCAGCAGCCAGTACCCGACAGGGTACACTGAAGCTTTCTTT.

The chain has TRBV4-2 and TRBJ2-2; 11 nucleotides match TRBD2. The CDR3 consists of 15 residues. The J segment lost 6 bases and the V segment lost 4 bases, leaving 4 bases of the junction unmatched. Germline-derived CDR1 and CDR2 are LGHNA and YNFKEQ. The CDR3 DNA follows: TGTGCCAGCAGCCTTCGTAGCGGGGGGGCCGGGGAGCTGTTTTTT. Translating gives CASSLRSGGAGELFF.

A few counts support this clone. This sequence joins TRBV7-9 and TRBJ1-2, with TRBD1 matching 7 bases. J was trimmed by 7 bases and V by 6 bases; bases with no gene match: 11. The CDR3 runs 14 residues. Germline V gene data show CDR1 as SEHNR and CDR2 as FQNEAQ (reference sequence). The CDR3 spells CASRSNRGRAGYTF. The CDR3 nucleotides are TGTGCCAGCAGAAGTAACAGGGGACGGGCTGGCTACACCTTC.

The chain combines TRBV19 with TRBJ2-4, with a possible D match to TRBD2 (6 bases). The germline CDR1 and CDR2 sequences are LNHDA and SQIVND (reference sequence). V was pared by 7 bases and J by 1 base, with 17 bases between. This CDR3 region has 16 residues. CDR3 region: CASTNPAREAKNIQYF. The CDR3 coding sequence is TGTGCCAGTACCAACCCCGCCCGGGAGGCCAAAAACATTCAGTACTTC.

The V and J genes are TRBV19 and TRBJ2-7; the D gene is possibly TRBD1 (5 bases). The CDR3 loop spans 15 amino acids. Trimming removed 5 bases from V and 1 base from J, with 15 bases in between. CDR1 LNHDA and CDR2 SQIVND come from the germline V gene (reference sequence). CDR3 nucleotides: TGTGCCAGTAGTCCCCAGGGAAAGGGGTCCTACGAGCAGTACTTC. It codes for CASSPQGKGSYEQYF.

The V and J genes are TRBV30 and TRBJ2-7; D gene ambiguous. Trimming took off 5 bases at V and 2 bases at J, with 13 bases between the two ends. Germline lookup yields CDR1 GTSNPN and CDR2 SVGIG (reference sequence). The CDR3 contains 13 residues. The CDR3 region is CAWGFGVTYEQYF. The CDR3 nucleotides are TGTGCCTGGGGGTTCGGAGTTACCTACGAGCAGTACTTC.

The chain joins TRBV4-1 to TRBJ2-7, with unresolved D. Germline assignment: CDR1 MGHRA and CDR2 YSYEKL. The CDR3 spans 10 residues. The V gene lost 5 bases and the J gene lost 5 bases, with 4 bases spanning the gap. This chain's CDR3 is CASSGHEQYF. CDR3 bases: TGCGCCAGCAGCGGCCACGAGCAGTACTTC.

CDR3 residues: CSARPRGGYTF. The CDR3 region has the DNA TGCAGTGCTAGGCCACGGGGAGGCTACACCTTC. V is TRBV20-1 and J is TRBJ1-2, with D unresolved. V was clipped by 3 bases and J by 8 bases, with 10 bases between them. Germline-derived CDR1 and CDR2 are DFQATT and SNEGSKA (reference sequence). The CDR3 covers 11 residues.

This chain joins TRBV19 and TRBJ2-7; D is undetermined. Trimming pared 1 base from V and 6 bases from J, leaving 10 bases between. This CDR3 is 13 amino acids long. Germline values: CDR1 LNHDA, CDR2 SQIVND (reference sequence). CDR3 amino acids: CASSIGESSEQYF. The CDR3, as DNA: TGTGCCAGTAGTATAGGAGAGAGCAGCGAGCAGTACTTC.

This sequence joins TRBV4-1 and TRBJ1-4; tentatively, D is TRBD1 (6 bases). Trimming took off 1 base at V and 8 bases at J, with 14 bases between the two ends. Germline V gives CDR1 MGHRA, CDR2 YSYEKL. CDR3 length equals 15 residues. The CDR3, as DNA: TGCGCCAGCAGCCAAGTACGGGGGCTGTGGGAAAAACTGTTTTTT. This gives the protein CASSQVRGLWEKLFF.

V and J are TRBV5-1 and TRBJ2-1; either TRBD1 or TRBD2 may fit D (5 bases each). Germline CDR1 and CDR2: SGHRS and YFSETQ. V dropped 2 bases and J dropped 2 bases, with 11 bases sitting between them. The CDR3 loop spans 15 amino acids. CDR3 sequence: CASSFRQTTYNEQFF. CDR3 nucleotide sequence: TGCGCCAGCAGCTTTCGACAGACTACCTACAATGAGCAGTTCTTC. Variable domain in full (rest from reference TRBV5-1 and TRBJ2-1): KAGVTQTPRYLIKTRGQQVTLSCSPISGHRSVSWYQQTPGQGLQFLFEYFSETQRNKGNFPGRFSGRQFSNSRSEMNVSTLELGDSALYLCASSFRQTTYNEQFFGPGTRLTVL.

The chain uses TRBV6-6 and TRBJ2-3; 9 bases align to TRBD2. The CDR3 is made up of 14 amino acids. Germline-derived CDR1 and CDR2 are MNHNY and SVGAGI (reference sequence). Trimming at V came to 6 bases and at J to 1 base, leaving 2 bases not matched to a gene. This chain's CDR3 is CASRRGGGTDTQYF. The CDR3 DNA is TGTGCCAGCAGGCGGGGGGGCGGCACAGATACGCAGTATTTT.

This clone was seen at least ten times. The rearrangement links TRBV5-1 to TRBJ1-2, with D possibly TRBD1 on 6 matching bases. Trimming took 4 bases from V and 4 from J, leaving 14 bases between them. Per the germline V gene, CDR1 is SGHRS and CDR2 is YFSETQ. This CDR3 has 14 amino acids. CDR3 residues: CASSTQDSLYGYTF. CDR3 coding DNA: TGCGCCAGCAGCACCCAGGACAGCCTCTATGGCTACACCTTC.

The chain carries TRBV7-6 and TRBJ2-5, with 10 bases aligning to TRBD1. Germline V gives CDR1 SGHVS, CDR2 FNYEAQ. The CDR3 is made up of 14 amino acids. V shed 5 bases, J shed 5 bases, and the junction held 5 bases outside the gene matches. For the CDR3, the DNA is TGTGCCAGCAGCCTCCGGACAGGGGGTGAGACCCAGTACTTC. Translating gives CASSLRTGGETQYF.

This clone has just a few counts. CDR3: CASRSHLAGGSETQYF. Here the CDR3 DNA reads TGTGCCAGCAGAAGTCACCTAGCGGGGGGATCGGAGACCCAGTACTTC. The chain uses TRBV2 and TRBJ2-5, with TRBD2 matching 11 bases. J was trimmed by 5 bases and V by 6 bases; bases with no gene match: 11. Germline V gives CDR1 SNHLY, CDR2 FYNNEI. The CDR3 is 16 residues long.

The J gene is TRBJ2-7, the V gene TRBV7-2, with D perhaps TRBD2 (6 bases). Trimming shortened V by 3 bases and J by 0 bases, and 15 bases separated the two germline ends. This CDR3 has 16 residues. CDR1 and CDR2 from the germline V gene are SGHTA and FQGNSA. The CDR3 region is CASSFGVRGSSYEQYF. CDR3 nucleotide sequence: TGTGCCAGCAGCTTCGGCGTACGGGGGAGCTCCTACGAGCAGTACTTC.

The V and J genes are TRBV15 and TRBJ2-7; 8 bases fit TRBD2. Germline V CDR1 and CDR2: LNHNV, YYDKDF (reference sequence). The V and J ends lost 3 bases and 4 bases, in that order; junction bases with no gene match: 5. The CDR3 spans 14 residues. In DNA, the CDR3 is TGTGCCACCAGCAGCAGCCTAGCGGGTTACGAGCAGTACTTC. Its translation is CATSSSLAGYEQYF.

This clone has just one count. The CDR3 spells CASSFGGPTDTQYF. CDR3 nucleotide sequence: TGTGCCAGCAGCTTCGGGGGGCCGACAGATACGCAGTATTTT. The rearrangement uses TRBV11-3 and TRBJ2-3; TRBD2 is a possible D gene (7 bases). Per the germline V gene, CDR1 is SGHNT and CDR2 is YENEEA. The ends were cut back, 3 bases at V and 3 bases at J, with 10 bases in the middle. The CDR3 runs to 14 residues.

The V call is TRBV28, the J call TRBJ2-7; D is ambiguous. Germline lookup yields CDR1 MDHEN and CDR2 SYDVKM. The length of the CDR3 is 15 residues. Trimming took 3 bases from V and 1 from J, leaving 13 bases between them. Here the CDR3 DNA reads TGTGCCAGCAGTTTTCGAGGCTCCCTGTCCTACGAGCAGTACTTC. This sequence encodes CASSFRGSLSYEQYF. The full variable domain, its missing parts supplied by reference TRBV28 and TRBJ2-7, is DVKVTQSSRYLVKRTGEKVFLECVQDMDHENMFWYRQDPGLGLRLIYFSYDVKMKEKGDIPEGYSVSREKKERFSLILESASTNQTSMYLCASSFRGSLSYEQYFGPGTRLTVT.

The chain has TRBV5-5 and TRBJ1-3; D is uncertain. The CDR3 covers 15 residues. The ends were cut back, 0 bases at V and 0 bases at J, with 7 bases in the middle. Germline loops: CDR1 SGHKS, CDR2 YYEKEE (reference sequence). Written as DNA, the CDR3 is TGTGCCAGCAGCTTGGGACAAAGCTCTGGAAACACCATATATTTT. This translates into CASSLGQSSGNTIYF.

V and J are TRBV9 and TRBJ2-7, with a weak D call TRBD2 (5 bases). The V end was cut by 4 bases, the J end by 4 bases, with 18 bases between. CDR3 length: 15 residues. Per germline, CDR1 SGDLS and CDR2 YYNGEE. CDR3 DNA sequence: TGTGCCAGCAGCCCACTGGGTCTAGCTGGGTACGAGCAGTACTTC. Translation gives CASSPLGLAGYEQYF.

The chain couples TRBV19 to TRBJ1-4; 7 positions agree with TRBD1. V lost 5 bases to trimming and J lost 6 bases; unmatched junction nucleotides: 6. Germline CDR1 reads LNHDA; CDR2 reads SQIVND (reference sequence). This CDR3 is built from 14 residues. CDR3 DNA: TGTGCCAGTAGTCCAACGGGGACAGATGAAAAACTGTTTTTT. Translation gives CASSPTGTDEKLFF.

The chain has TRBV9 and TRBJ2-1, with 10 bases matching TRBD2. Germline V gives CDR1 SGDLS, CDR2 YYNGEE. The CDR3 covers 16 residues. The trim removed 4 bases at V and 10 bases at J, leaving 14 bases unmatched. The CDR3 DNA reads as TGTGCCAGCAGCCCCACCGTAGCGGGGGGCTTCCCAGAGCAGTTCTTC. Its translation: CASSPTVAGGFPEQFF.

This chain uses TRBV15 with TRBJ1-4; TRBD1 is a possible D gene (5 bases). The V gene lost 2 bases and the J gene lost 7 bases, with 14 bases spanning the gap. The germline CDR1 and CDR2 sequences are LNHNV and YYDKDF (reference sequence). The CDR3 is 15 amino acids. The CDR3 DNA reads as TGTGCCACCAGCAGACCGGGGCTCGGGGTTGAAAAACTGTTTTTT. It encodes CATSRPGLGVEKLFF.

V gene TRBV6-5 combines with J gene TRBJ2-5; no reliable D call. The germline V gene encodes CDR1 MNHEY and CDR2 SVGAGI. V lost 5 bases, J lost 0 bases, and 10 bases lay in between. The CDR3 contains 14 residues. CDR3 coding DNA: TGTGCCAGCAGTCCCCCATCAGACCAAGAGACCCAGTACTTC. It encodes CASSPPSDQETQYF.

The genes are TRBV19 and TRBJ2-2; 11 nucleotides match TRBD2. The CDR3 has 19 amino acids. V lost 3 bases to trimming and J lost 2 bases; unmatched junction nucleotides: 11. CDR1 is LNHDA and CDR2 is SQIVND in the germline V gene (reference sequence). The CDR3 bases are TGTGCCAGTAGTATGCAGGGGCTAGCGGGGGGCCCAAACACCGGGGAGCTGTTTTTT. Translated, it gives CASSMQGLAGGPNTGELFF.

The chain carries TRBV12-1 and TRBJ2-7; the table's D call, TRBD2, has no DNA check behind it. TRBV12-1 is a known pseudogene. This CDR3 is built from 19 residues. DNA of the CDR3: TGTGCCAGCAGCTTTCCTGGCGGCGGTTTCTCGAGGAACTCCTACGAGCAGTACTTC. Its protein product is CASSFPGGGFSRNSYEQYF.

The chain recombines TRBV5-1 with TRBJ1-3, with D perhaps matching TRBD1 (5 bases). Trimming stripped 4 bases from V and 4 bases from J, with 9 bases between. Germline lookup yields CDR1 SGHRS and CDR2 YFSETQ. The CDR3 loop spans 13 amino acids. Here the CDR3 DNA reads TGCGCCAGCAGCATCAGACAGGGAAACACCATATATTTT. This translates into CASSIRQGNTIYF.

The CDR3, as DNA: TGTGCCAGCAGCTTTGGACAGGGGGTCACCGGGGAGCTGTTTTTT. Its protein is CASSFGQGVTGELFF. V is TRBV13 and J is TRBJ2-2; 10 bases are shared with TRBD1. The CDR3 runs 15 residues. Germline CDR1 PRHDT, CDR2 FYEKMQ (reference sequence). V was pared by 3 bases and J by 4 bases, with 2 bases of the junction left unmatched.